Below, 17 T cell receptor beta chains from the same sample are listed, as sequenced in a study of PD-1 blockade in classical Hodgkin lymphoma (dated by TCRdb to the early 2020s). Libraries came from the immunoSEQ multiplex PCR assay. Not all clones reach the TCRdb copy of this immuneACCESS table, which keeps in-frame sequences only. Checked studies attribute under half of the gap to unresolved V genes and leave the rest unexplained. The sample includes approximately 41,000 clones, with about three quarters observed a single time. Around 15% of the sample belongs to the ten largest clones. The meaning of the sample's time point label: cycle 1 day 1 (C1D1), immediately before nivolumab initiation. Relapse after autologous stem cell transplantation had occurred in all trial patients, and cohorts A, B and C were distinguished by prior brentuximab vedotin exposure. This specimen consisted of peripheral blood mononuclear cells (PBMCs), obtained at baseline. The receptors were gathered from a human donor with classical Hodgkin lymphoma.

The table lists this clone with a few counts. CDR3 region: CASRKGGNTEAFF. CDR3 in DNA: TGTGCCAGCAGAAAGGGGGGAAACACTGAAGCTTTCTTT. The gene calls are TRBV27 and TRBJ1-1, with a possible D match to TRBD1 (6 bases). Per the germline V gene, CDR1 is MNHEY and CDR2 is SMNVEV (reference sequence). V lost 6 bases and J lost 2, with 10 bases in between. The CDR3 extends over 13 amino acids.

This rearrangement joins TRBV19 to TRBJ2-7; D is tentatively TRBD1 or TRBD2 (5 bases each). V lost 4 bases and J 5 bases, leaving 12 bases between the germline ends. Germline CDR1 is LNHDA and CDR2 is SQIVND (reference sequence). The CDR3 sequence is 13 residues long. The CDR3 is CASSTRGANEQYF. The CDR3 DNA sequence: TGTGCCAGTAGTACCCGGGGCGCCAACGAGCAGTACTTC.

This clone has only a few counts. This chain uses TRBV9 with TRBJ2-1; D remains unclear. The V end lost 3 bases, the J end lost 8 bases, and 24 bases lay between the germline ends. CDR1 and CDR2 from the germline V gene are SGDLS and YYNGEE. The CDR3 extends over 17 amino acids. The CDR3 DNA reads TGTGCCAGCAGCGACTCTCCGTTGGGGAAGCAATCGGATGAGCAGTTCTTC. It specifies CASSDSPLGKQSDEQFF. Combining the CDR3 with reference TRBV9 and TRBJ2-1 gives the whole variable domain DSGVTQTPKHLITATGQRVTLRCSPRSGDLSVYWYQQSLDQGLQFLIQYYNGEERAKGNILERFSAQQFPDLHSELNLSSLELGDSALYFCASSDSPLGKQSDEQFFGPGTRLTVL.

There are a few counts of this clone. CDR3 residues: CASSRKWEPGYTF. CDR3 in DNA: TGTGCCAGCAGCCGTAAGTGGGAGCCTGGCTACACCTTC. The chain uses TRBV9 and TRBJ1-2; unclear D gene. Germline V CDR1 and CDR2: SGDLS, YYNGEE. Trimming took 4 bases from V and 7 from J, leaving 14 bases between them. CDR3 length: 13 amino acids.

The J gene is TRBJ2-7, the V gene TRBV5-1; maybe TRBD1 (5 bases). V dropped 2 bases and J dropped 1 base, with 7 bases sitting between them. The CDR3 consists of 13 residues. The germline V gene encodes CDR1 SGHRS and CDR2 YFSETQ. The chain's CDR3 is CASSFTGSYEQYF. CDR3 bases: TGCGCCAGCAGCTTCACAGGTTCCTACGAGCAGTACTTC.

This clone appeared a single time. The J gene is TRBJ2-6, the V gene TRBV6-5; D gene ambiguous. This CDR3 contains 15 residues. Germline V CDR1 and CDR2: MNHEY, SVGAGI. The germline V and J ends were trimmed by 6 bases and 3 bases, with 12 bases remaining between them. In DNA form, the CDR3 reads TGTGCCAGCAGCCCCAATGAGAATGGGGCCAACGTCCTGACTTTC. This translates into CASSPNENGANVLTF.

This rearrangement joins TRBV5-4 to TRBJ2-3; D not resolved. Per germline, CDR1 SGHNT and CDR2 YYREEE (reference sequence). CDR3 length: 13 amino acids. With 1 base removed from V and 6 bases from J, the gap between germline ends came to 9 bases. This chain's CDR3 is CASSLTGPDTQYF. For the CDR3, the DNA is TGTGCCAGCAGCTTGACGGGTCCGGATACGCAGTATTTT.

This sequence joins TRBV5-4 and TRBJ2-5, with 8 bases that match TRBD1. V shed 4 bases, J shed 2 bases, and the junction held 10 bases outside the gene matches. The CDR3 is 16 residues long. CDR1 is SGHNT, CDR2 YYREEE, per germline (reference sequence). DNA of the CDR3: TGTGCCAGCAGCGCCCCCCCCGGACAGGGACAAGAGACCCAGTACTTC. Encoded protein: CASSAPPGQGQETQYF.

The chain employs TRBV5-1 and TRBJ2-7; D not certain. Between the trimmed V and J ends, which lost 3 bases and 5 bases, there was a span of 9 bases. Per germline, CDR1 SGHRS and CDR2 YFSETQ. This CDR3 has 12 amino acids. Written as DNA, the CDR3 is TGCGCCAGCAGCTCTGGCGGCCACGAGCAGTACTTC. Translation gives CASSSGGHEQYF.

This sequence joins TRBV27 and TRBJ2-1; 12 bases are a match to TRBD1. The CDR3 loop spans 15 amino acids. Germline CDR1 reads MNHEY; CDR2 reads SMNVEV (reference sequence). Trimming cost V 6 bases and J 7 bases; bases outside gene matches: 7. CDR3 in amino acids: CASSSGTGGNNEQFF. CDR3 nucleotide sequence: TGTGCCAGCAGCTCCGGGACAGGGGGCAATAATGAGCAGTTCTTC.

The rearrangement joins TRBV5-4 to TRBJ1-2, with D possibly TRBD1 on 5 matching bases. There are 15 residues in the CDR3. The germline CDR1 and CDR2 sequences are SGHNT and YYREEE (reference sequence). The V end lost 4 bases, the J end lost 0 bases, and 13 bases lay between the germline ends. The CDR3 here is CASSTPGGSNYGYTF. The DNA for the CDR3 is TGTGCCAGCAGCACTCCCGGGGGGTCTAACTATGGCTACACCTTC.

This clone has a handful of counts. J is TRBJ2-2 and V is TRBV2; a weak D match, TRBD2 (5 bases). Between the trimmed V and J ends, which lost 5 bases and 1 base, there was a span of 8 bases. The CDR3 runs 14 residues. Germline V gives CDR1 SNHLY, CDR2 FYNNEI. CDR3 sequence: CASSFGGNTGELFF. In DNA form, the CDR3 reads TGTGCCAGCAGTTTCGGAGGGAACACCGGGGAGCTGTTTTTT.

V and J are TRBV2 and TRBJ2-1; TRBD2 matches 10 bases. The CDR3 extends over 15 amino acids. The germline gives CDR1 SNHLY, CDR2 FYNNEI. J lost 7 bases, V lost 5 bases, and 8 bases had no gene match. The CDR3 nucleotides read TGTGCCAGCAGTACTAGCGGGGTTGTCAGGAATGAGCAGTTCTTC. Translation: CASSTSGVVRNEQFF. Supplemented by reference TRBV2 and TRBJ2-1, the full variable domain reads EPEVTQTPSHQVTQMGQEVILRCVPISNHLYFYWYRQILGQKVEFLVSFYNNEISEKSEIFDDQFSVERPDGSNFTLKIRSTKLEDSAMYFCASSTSGVVRNEQFFGPGTRLTVL.

A few counts support this clone. The chain uses TRBV4-3 and TRBJ1-1; weak D call: TRBD1 (5 bases). The germline CDR1 and CDR2 sequences are LGHNA and YSLEER. This CDR3 has 16 amino acids. V shed 4 bases and J shed 3 bases, with 18 bases lying between them. The CDR3 coding sequence is TGCGCCAGCAGCCCTGCCGGGGGGGTTGGTTACACTGAAGCTTTCTTT. As protein: CASSPAGGVGYTEAFF.

In this sample, this clone turned up a few times. The chain has TRBV5-4 and TRBJ2-7; D is unresolved. With 0 bases removed from V and 6 bases from J, the gap between germline ends came to 10 bases. Germline V gene sequence: CDR1 SGHNT, CDR2 YYREEE (reference sequence). There are 13 residues in the CDR3. CDR3 DNA: TGTGCCAGCAGCTTGGGACGACAAGGCGAGCAGTACTTC. Residues: CASSLGRQGEQYF.

A note on this clone: One end of the junction is discordant with germline, which a read error may explain. The chain carries TRBV7-7 and TRBJ2-7; D may be TRBD1 (6 bases). The CDR3 has 15 residues. In germline, CDR1 is SSHAT, CDR2 FNYEAQ (reference sequence). For the CDR3, the DNA is TGCGCCAGCAGCCAAGAAGGACAGCTTTCCTACGAGCAGTACTTC. Residues: CASSQEGQLSYEQYF.

The chain couples TRBV7-2 to TRBJ2-7; 11 positions match TRBD2. The CDR3 runs 14 residues. Germline V lookup: CDR1 SGHTA, CDR2 FQGNSA. After removal of 4 bases from V and 3 bases from J, the junction contained 2 bases not matched to a gene. CDR3 in amino acids: CASSWTSGYYEQYF. The DNA for the CDR3 is TGTGCCAGCAGCTGGACTAGCGGGTACTACGAGCAGTACTTC.